Sequencing of this T cell receptor (beta chain) was carried out in a study of identical twins. Template switching added a universal primer binding site, and final cDNA carried unique molecular identifiers. TCRdb analysed the 5' RACE reads with MiXCR anew, one entry per CDR3 protein. Of about 720,000 distinct CDR3 sequences in the sample, roughly 20% were seen once. CDR1 is LNHDA and CDR2 is SQIVND in the germline V gene (reference sequence). Trimming shortened V by 5 bases and J by 5 bases, and 13 bases separated the two germline ends. The CDR3 covers 13 residues. These same data were also listed under a study on T cells expressing NK-cell markers. That work states: The authors derived TCR beta repertoires from sorted CD3+CD56+NKG2C+, CD3+CD56+NKG2C- and CD3+CD56-NKG2C+ T cells.

The chain uses TRBV19 and TRBJ2-7, with a possible D match to TRBD1 (6 bases). The TCR sequence derives from a woman aged 18-29 years in good health. Sequencing was performed on PBMCs. The CDR3 loop reads CASSQWGLNEQYF. CDR3 nucleotides: TGTGCCAGTAGTCAGTGGGGGCTCAACGAGCAGTACTTC. Using reference TRBV19 and TRBJ2-7 for the parts outside the CDR3, the full variable domain is DGGITQSPKYLFRKEGQNVTLSCEQNLNHDAMYWYRQDPGQGLRLIYYSQIVNDFQKGDIAEGYSVSREKKESFPLTVTSAQKNPTAFYLCASSQWGLNEQYFGPGTRLTVT.